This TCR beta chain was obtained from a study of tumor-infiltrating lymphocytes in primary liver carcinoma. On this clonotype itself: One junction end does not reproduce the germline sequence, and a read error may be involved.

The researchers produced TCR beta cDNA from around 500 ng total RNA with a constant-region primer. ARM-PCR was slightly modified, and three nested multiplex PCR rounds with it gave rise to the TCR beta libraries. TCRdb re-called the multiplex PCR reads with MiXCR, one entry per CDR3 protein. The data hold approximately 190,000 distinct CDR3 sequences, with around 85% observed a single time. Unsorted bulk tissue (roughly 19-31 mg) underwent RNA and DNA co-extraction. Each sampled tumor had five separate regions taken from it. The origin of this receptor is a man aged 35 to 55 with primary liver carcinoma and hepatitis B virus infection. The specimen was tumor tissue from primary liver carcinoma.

The CDR3, as DNA: TGCGCAAGCAGCAAATTGACAGGCAAACTCTCCTACAATGAGCAGTTCTTC. It is translated as CASSKLTGKLSYNEQFF. V gene TRBV4-3 combines with J gene TRBJ2-1; a weak D match, TRBD1 (6 bases). The CDR3 is 17 amino acids. The V gene's germline CDR1 is LGHNA and CDR2 YSLEER.